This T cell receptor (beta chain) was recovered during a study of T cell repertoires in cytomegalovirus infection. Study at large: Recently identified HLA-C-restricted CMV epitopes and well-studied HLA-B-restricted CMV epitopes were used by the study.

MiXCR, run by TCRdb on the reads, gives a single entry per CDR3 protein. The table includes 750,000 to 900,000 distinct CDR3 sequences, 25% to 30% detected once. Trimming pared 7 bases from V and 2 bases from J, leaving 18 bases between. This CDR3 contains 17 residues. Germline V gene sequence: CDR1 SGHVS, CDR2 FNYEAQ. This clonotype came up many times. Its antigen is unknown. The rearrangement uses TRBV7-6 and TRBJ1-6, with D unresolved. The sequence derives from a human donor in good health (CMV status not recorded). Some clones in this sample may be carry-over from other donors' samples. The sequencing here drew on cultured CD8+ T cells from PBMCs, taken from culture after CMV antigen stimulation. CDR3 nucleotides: TGTGCCAGCACCAAAAGTGGGCGGTGGGCCTATAATTCACCCCTCCACTTT. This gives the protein CASTKSGRWAYNSPLHF.